The next 17 T cell receptor beta chains were all read from a single sample in a study of cytomegalovirus exposure and HLA in healthy donors. Vbeta (60) and Jbeta (13) primers were used in the PCR. Profiling relied on immunoSEQ multiplex PCR, and the TCRdb table lists in-frame clones only, not all of them. The table includes 95,000 to 150,000 clones, over 70% detected once. The sample comprised PBMCs. The receptor source for this set is a woman in her forties or fifties in good health and CMV-seropositive.

This chain joins TRBV30 and TRBJ1-1, with no clear D. Germline V gives CDR1 GTSNPN, CDR2 SVGIG (reference sequence). The CDR3 has 13 residues. The V end lost 0 bases, the J end lost 9 bases, and 14 bases lay between the germline ends. CDR3 sequence reads: CAWSVRERTKAFF. In DNA, the CDR3 is TGTGCCTGGAGTGTACGGGAACGTACTAAAGCTTTCTTT.

The chain has TRBV28 and TRBJ2-7, with 10 nucleotides matching TRBD2. CDR3 size: 16 residues. Germline CDR1 reads MDHEN; CDR2 reads SYDVKM. J gave up 9 bases and V 6 bases, and 17 bases lay outside the gene matches. The CDR3 region is CASSSLGASGSSGQYF. CDR3 DNA sequence: TGTGCCAGCAGCTCCCTGGGGGCTAGCGGGAGTTCAGGGCAGTACTTC.

The chain joins TRBV5-1 to TRBJ2-2; no firm D call. Trimming cost V 2 bases and J 2 bases, with 7 bases left between them. Germline V gene lookup returns CDR1 SGHRS and CDR2 YFSETQ. The CDR3 covers 14 residues. The CDR3 bases are TGCGCCAGCAGCTTCGGAGATAACACCGGGGAGCTGTTTTTT. It is translated as CASSFGDNTGELFF.

V gene TRBV4-3 combines with J gene TRBJ2-3; 8 nucleotides align to TRBD2. The CDR3 has 18 residues. Unmatched junction bases numbered 16, after V lost 4 bases and J lost 4 bases. The germline gives CDR1 LGHNA, CDR2 YSLEER. The CDR3 nucleotides are TGCGCCAGCAGCCCTCGAAGTCCCGGGACTAGTCATGCAGATACGCAGTATTTT. It translates to CASSPRSPGTSHADTQYF.

DNA of the CDR3: TGTGCCAGCAGCTTAGTAGAACTAGCATGGGAGAATGAGCAGTTCTTC. Amino acid sequence: CASSLVELAWENEQFF. The V and J genes are TRBV11-2 and TRBJ2-1; D might be TRBD2 (6 bases). Germline lookup yields CDR1 SGHAT and CDR2 FQNNGV. The CDR3 sequence is 16 residues long. With 1 base removed from V and 7 bases from J, the gap between germline ends came to 17 bases.

The rearrangement uses TRBV2 and TRBJ2-7, with a possible D match to TRBD2 (7 bases). Germline V gene data show CDR1 as SNHLY and CDR2 as FYNNEI. Trimming stripped 6 bases from V and 3 bases from J, with 12 bases between. The CDR3 covers 13 residues. This CDR3 reads CASRAGANYEQYF. The CDR3 nucleotides read TGTGCCAGCAGGGCGGGGGCTAACTACGAGCAGTACTTC.

The chain uses TRBV7-3 and TRBJ2-3; 9 nucleotides match TRBD2. Germline loops: CDR1 SGHTA, CDR2 FQGTGA. After removal of 5 bases from V and 5 bases from J, the junction contained 14 bases not matched to a gene. The CDR3 is 17 residues long. The CDR3, as DNA: TGTGCCAGCAGCGCCTGGGGAAGCGGGGGGACGGTAGATACGCAGTATTTT. It translates to CASSAWGSGGTVDTQYF.

CDR3 in amino acids: CASSTAGLYQETQYF. CDR3 in DNA: TGTGCCAGCAGTACAGCAGGACTGTACCAAGAGACCCAGTACTTC. The chain links TRBV27 to TRBJ2-5; possibly TRBD2 for D (5 bases). V was trimmed by 5 bases and J by 0 bases, leaving 13 bases between them. The CDR3 has 15 amino acids. In germline, CDR1 is MNHEY, CDR2 SMNVEV (reference sequence).

The V gene is TRBV27, the J gene TRBJ2-3; 7 nucleotides match TRBD1. Losses at the gene ends were 3 bases for V and 6 bases for J; bases not matched to a gene: 9. This CDR3 has 15 residues. Germline values: CDR1 MNHEY, CDR2 SMNVEV (reference sequence). DNA for the CDR3: TGTGCCAGCAGTTTTAGCCCAACAGGGGACGATACGCAGTATTTT. It is translated as CASSFSPTGDDTQYF.

This chain links TRBV6-1 with TRBJ1-2, with 7 bases lining up with TRBD1. Trimming removed 7 bases from V and 7 bases from J; junction bases left unmatched: 12. Per the germline V gene, CDR1 is MNHNS and CDR2 is SASEGT. The CDR3 has 14 amino acids. The CDR3 DNA sequence: TGTGCCAGCACCGAAACCGGGACAGTCGGTGGCTACACCTTC. Residues: CASTETGTVGGYTF.

This chain links TRBV7-2 with TRBJ2-3; the D is unclear. The CDR3 runs 13 residues. The V end was cut by 3 bases, the J end by 6 bases, with 10 bases between. Germline loops: CDR1 SGHTA, CDR2 FQGNSA. DNA of the CDR3: TGTGCCAGCAGCTTTGGGCCTGCGGATACGCAGTATTTT. As protein: CASSFGPADTQYF.

The chain recombines TRBV4-1 with TRBJ2-2, with D possibly matching TRBD2 (6 bases). This CDR3 spans 16 amino acids. The germline V gene has CDR1 MGHRA and CDR2 YSYEKL. V lost 1 base and J 1 base, leaving 10 bases between the germline ends. CDR3 DNA sequence: TGCGCCAGCAGCCAAGTTGCGGGGAGGAACACCGGGGAGCTGTTTTTT. This sequence encodes CASSQVAGRNTGELFF.

This clone came up a few times. The chain has TRBV7-9 and TRBJ1-2; D is uncertain. Germline V lookup: CDR1 SEHNR, CDR2 FQNEAQ (reference sequence). The CDR3 consists of 13 residues. V was clipped by 4 bases and J by 3 bases, with 9 bases between them. The CDR3, as DNA: TGTGCCAGCAGCTCAGAGGGCCACTATGGCTACACCTTC. Translating it yields CASSSEGHYGYTF.

V usage is TRBV29-1 and J usage is TRBJ1-2, with TRBD1 matching over 8 bases. This CDR3 is built from 14 residues. CDR1 and CDR2 (germline): SQVTM, ANQGSEA. Trimming took 1 base from V and 8 from J; bases not matched to a gene: 9. The CDR3 region has the DNA TGCAGCGTTGAAGGAGCTAGTCGGACAGGGGGCTACACCTTC. This codes for CSVEGASRTGGYTF.

The V gene is TRBV4-2, the J gene TRBJ2-7; 10 bases align to TRBD2. Germline CDR1 reads LGHNA; CDR2 reads YNFKEQ. This CDR3 has 14 residues. J gave up 9 bases and V 4 bases, and 9 bases lay outside the gene matches. CDR3 DNA: TGTGCCAGCAGCCGGGCTAGCGGGAGTGAGGCGCAGTACTTC. It is translated as CASSRASGSEAQYF.

The V and J genes are TRBV28 and TRBJ2-7, with D possibly TRBD1 on 6 matching bases. The V end was cut by 6 bases, the J end by 0 bases, with 15 bases between. The CDR3 runs to 15 residues. CDR1 is MDHEN, CDR2 SYDVKM, per germline. The CDR3 bases are TGTGCCAGCAGCGTTACAGGGCGCAGCTCCTACGAGCAGTACTTC. Its translation: CASSVTGRSSYEQYF.

V gene TRBV7-2 combines with J gene TRBJ1-1; D remains ambiguous. The CDR3 sequence is 14 residues long. Trimming removed 1 base at V and 8 bases at J, with 14 bases between. Germline V gene data show CDR1 as SGHTA and CDR2 as FQGNSA. As DNA, the CDR3 is TGTGCCAGCAGCTTAGGTGGGGAGGGAAGGGAAGCTTTCTTT. It is translated as CASSLGGEGREAFF.